Each of the 31 T cell receptor beta chains below was sequenced from the same sample in a study of spatial heterogeneity in lung cancer. Time point noted: sample taken at primary tumor resection. The sequenced material consisted of unsorted whole RNA from tumor, nontumor lung or frozen PBMC. TCRdb redid the calling of the 5' RACE reads with MiXCR, one entry per CDR3 protein. This sample yields 82,000 or so distinct CDR3 sequences, of which roughly 12% are seen a single time; around 4.3% belongs to the top ten. The sample was PBMCs, taken at surgery. Source of these receptors: a male donor with early-stage non-small cell lung cancer.

This clonotype was seen a handful of times. The rearrangement joins TRBV6-6 to TRBJ2-6; 14 positions match TRBD2. The CDR3 extends over 18 amino acids. Germline V gene sequence: CDR1 MNHNY, CDR2 SVGAGI (reference sequence). J was trimmed by 1 base and V by 4 bases; bases with no gene match: 3. The CDR3 DNA reads TGTGCCAGCAGTTCGGGACTAGCGGGGGCGTCTGGGGCCAACGTCCTGACTTTC. Amino acid sequence: CASSSGLAGASGANVLTF.

This chain uses TRBV14 with TRBJ2-7; TRBD2 matches at 7 bases. Germline CDR1 is SGHDN and CDR2 is FVKESK. V gave up 4 bases and J gave up 3 bases; unmatched junction bases: 3. This CDR3 comprises 13 residues. The CDR3 DNA sequence: TGTGCCAGCAGCCCGGGGGGTAACTACGAGCAGTACTTC. Amino acids: CASSPGGNYEQYF.

The chain joins TRBV3-1 to TRBJ1-1; the D is unclear. The CDR3 is 14 amino acids. The ends were cut back, 1 base at V and 1 base at J, with 7 bases in the middle. The germline CDR1 and CDR2 sequences are LGHDT and YNNKEL (reference sequence). CDR3 nucleotides: TGTGCCAGCAGCCAAGTGCCGGAGAACACTGAAGCTTTCTTT. Translated, it gives CASSQVPENTEAFF.

This clonotype was observed a handful of times. The gene calls are TRBV12-5 and TRBJ1-1; D is possibly TRBD1 (6 bases). The CDR3 runs 14 residues. CDR1 is LGHNT, CDR2 FRNRAP, per germline. Trimming pared 7 bases from V and 3 bases from J, leaving 15 bases between. DNA for the CDR3: TGTGCTAGTGCTTCGACAGGCCTCCACACTGAAGCTTTCTTT. It specifies CASASTGLHTEAFF.

This clonotype was counted a few times. This chain links TRBV30 with TRBJ1-1, with TRBD1 matching 9 bases. The CDR3 runs to 14 residues. J lost 3 bases, V lost 2 bases, and 4 bases had no gene match. Germline V gene data show CDR1 as GTSNPN and CDR2 as SVGIG (reference sequence). This CDR3 is CAWSRTGVHTEAFF. DNA for the CDR3: TGTGCCTGGAGTCGGACAGGGGTCCACACTGAAGCTTTCTTT.

Ten or more counts support this clonotype. Since no conserved phenylalanine or tryptophan closes the CDR3, a read error is the likely cause. No DNA is shown, since the ends of the CDR3 on it are uncertain; the CDR3 is the one TCRdb lists. The rearrangement links TRBV7-9 to TRBJ2-7; the table's D call, TRBD1, has no DNA check behind it. The CDR3 contains 12 residues when both ends are counted. CDR1 is SEHNR, CDR2 FQNEAQ, per germline (reference sequence). CDR3 sequence: CASSALGGDPGI.

This clonotype was observed a few times. The V call is TRBV29-1, the J call TRBJ1-1, with D uncertain. The CDR3 totals 11 residues. V was shortened by 3 bases and J by 1 base, with 3 bases between the two germline ends. The germline gives CDR1 SQVTM, CDR2 ANQGSEA. The CDR3 nucleotides are TGCAGCGTTGACTCGAACACTGAAGCTTTCTTT. It translates to CSVDSNTEAFF.

J is TRBJ1-5 and V is TRBV3-1; tentative D call: TRBD1 (6 bases). The V and J ends lost 1 base and 4 bases respectively, with 11 bases between them. Germline CDR1 LGHDT, CDR2 YNNKEL (reference sequence). CDR3 length: 15 amino acids. CDR3 protein: CASSQAGGSNQPQHF. DNA for the CDR3: TGTGCCAGCAGCCAAGCGGGGGGCTCAAATCAGCCCCAGCATTTT. Complete variable domain (other parts from reference TRBV3-1 and TRBJ1-5): DTAVSQTPKYLVTQMGNDKSIKCEQNLGHDTMYWYKQDSKKFLKIMFSYNNKELIINETVPNRFSPKSPDKAHLNLHINSLELGDSAVYFCASSQAGGSNQPQHFGDGTRLSIL.

This clonotype has only one observation. In DNA form, the CDR3 reads TGTGCCAGCAGTTTCGACAGGGCTTCGGGGGAGCAGTACTTC. It encodes CASSFDRASGEQYF. V usage is TRBV12-3 or TRBV12-4 and J usage is TRBJ2-7; 7 bases map to TRBD1. With 3 bases clipped from V and 7 bases from J, the junction kept 9 bases outside the gene matches. The CDR3 sequence is 14 residues long.

This clonotype was observed many times. J is TRBJ1-5 and V is TRBV27, with D maybe TRBD1 (5 bases). V was shortened by 6 bases and J by 1 base, with 13 bases between the two germline ends. Germline loops: CDR1 MNHEY, CDR2 SMNVEV (reference sequence). The CDR3 totals 15 residues. CDR3 in amino acids: CASSPGTASNQPQHF. The CDR3 DNA sequence: TGTGCCAGCAGCCCCGGGACGGCGAGCAATCAGCCCCAGCATTTT.

The chain has TRBV5-6 and TRBJ2-5, with 9 positions matching TRBD2. The ends lost 2 bases at V and 5 bases at J; junction bases unmatched: 7. CDR1 SGHDT and CDR2 YYEEEE come from the germline V gene. The CDR3 extends over 15 amino acids. The CDR3 reads CASSFSQREVETQYF. In DNA form, the CDR3 reads TGTGCCAGCAGCTTTTCTCAGCGGGAGGTCGAGACCCAGTACTTC.

This clonotype was observed many times. The J gene is TRBJ2-1, the V gene TRBV10-1; D is unclear. Germline V gene lookup returns CDR1 WNHNN and CDR2 SYGVQD (reference sequence). The CDR3 is 14 amino acids. V shed 3 bases and J shed 6 bases, with 12 bases lying between them. The CDR3 spells CASSDSQYINEQFF. The CDR3 DNA is TGCGCCAGCAGTGACAGTCAATATATCAATGAGCAGTTCTTC.

This clonotype was counted a few times. V usage is TRBV11-2 and J usage is TRBJ1-3, with D perhaps TRBD1 (5 bases). Trimming shortened V by 0 bases and J by 0 bases, and 9 bases separated the two germline ends. The CDR3 is 16 amino acids. The germline V gene encodes CDR1 SGHAT and CDR2 FQNNGV. The CDR3, as DNA: TGTGCCAGCAGCTTAGAAGGGGCTGTCTCTGGAAACACCATATATTTT. This translates into CASSLEGAVSGNTIYF.

This clonotype was detected a few times. V and J are TRBV30 and TRBJ1-5; D call uncertain. The ends were cut back, 1 base at V and 2 bases at J, with 9 bases in the middle. Germline loops: CDR1 GTSNPN, CDR2 SVGIG (reference sequence). The CDR3 is 14 residues long. The CDR3 nucleotides read TGTGCCTGGAGTGCCGGGCCTGGCAATCAGCCCCAGCATTTT. Its protein is CAWSAGPGNQPQHF.

The chain carries TRBV18 and TRBJ1-1; the D is unclear. Germline V CDR1 and CDR2: KGHSH, LQKENI. The ends were cut back, 6 bases at V and 1 base at J, with 9 bases in the middle. The CDR3 runs 13 residues. The CDR3 region is CASSRPENTEAFF. The CDR3 DNA is TGTGCCAGCTCCAGGCCGGAGAACACTGAAGCTTTCTTT. The full variable domain, with the rest looked up from reference TRBV18 and TRBJ1-1, is NAGVMQNPRHLVRRRGQEARLRCSPMKGHSHVYWYRQLPEEGLKFMVYLQKENIIDESGMPKERFSAEFPKEGPSILRIQQVVRGDSAAYFCASSRPENTEAFFGQGTRLTVV.

This chain joins TRBV6-1 and TRBJ2-2; the D gene is possibly TRBD2 (6 bases). V was pared by 7 bases and J by 6 bases, with 15 bases between. The CDR3 sequence is 14 residues long. Germline V gene sequence: CDR1 MNHNS, CDR2 SASEGT. The CDR3 is CASTGVREAGELFF. For the CDR3, the DNA is TGTGCCAGCACCGGGGTCAGGGAGGCCGGGGAGCTGTTTTTT.

At least ten counts were recorded for this clonotype. The chain uses TRBV3-1 and TRBJ2-3; 7 bases match TRBD2. The CDR3 runs to 16 residues. Germline V gene lookup returns CDR1 LGHDT and CDR2 YNNKEL (reference sequence). Trimming took 4 bases from V and 4 from J; bases not matched to a gene: 11. CDR3 in DNA: TGTGCCAGCAGCCGTACCGGTCGTCGGGGGGCAGATACGCAGTATTTT. It encodes CASSRTGRRGADTQYF.

The V gene is TRBV9, the J gene TRBJ2-1; 7 positions match TRBD2. The germline gives CDR1 SGDLS, CDR2 YYNGEE. The CDR3 extends over 14 amino acids. With V trimmed by 5 bases and J by 8 bases, 10 bases remained unmatched. In DNA form, the CDR3 reads TGTGCCAGCAGTTACCGCGGGAGAGGAGATGAGCAGTTCTTC. It translates to CASSYRGRGDEQFF.

The sample holds a few counts of this clonotype. The rearrangement uses TRBV29-1 and TRBJ1-5; D is unclear. The germline CDR1 and CDR2 sequences are SQVTM and ANQGSEA. The CDR3 sequence is 13 residues long. V lost 7 bases and J 7 bases, leaving 17 bases between the germline ends. CDR3 sequence reads: CSARQGVGQPQHF. The CDR3 DNA reads TGCAGCGCCAGACAAGGAGTCGGACAGCCCCAGCATTTT.

This clonotype was seen more than once but under ten times. V and J are TRBV11-2 and TRBJ2-1; 7 bases fit TRBD1. J gave up 3 bases and V 5 bases, and 7 bases lay outside the gene matches. This CDR3 spans 15 amino acids. CDR1 and CDR2 from the germline V gene are SGHAT and FQNNGV. The CDR3: CASSTPGQSYNEQFF. The DNA for the CDR3 is TGTGCCAGCAGCACCCCGGGACAGAGCTACAATGAGCAGTTCTTC. Using reference TRBV11-2 and TRBJ2-1 for the parts outside the CDR3, the full variable domain is EAGVAQSPRYKIIEKRQSVAFWCNPISGHATLYWYQQILGQGPKLLIQFQNNGVVDDSQLPKDRFSAERLKGVDSTLKIQPAKLEDSAVYLCASSTPGQSYNEQFFGPGTRLTVL.

This clonotype has ten or more counts. The chain couples TRBV11-2 to TRBJ2-7, with D possibly TRBD1 on 5 matching bases. CDR3 size: 12 residues. V was shortened by 5 bases and J by 3 bases, with 8 bases between the two germline ends. CDR1 is SGHAT and CDR2 is FQNNGV in the germline V gene. CDR3 bases: TGTGCCAGCAGCCCAGACAGCTACGAGCAGTACTTC. As protein: CASSPDSYEQYF. The full variable domain, rest sourced from reference TRBV11-2 and TRBJ2-7, is EAGVAQSPRYKIIEKRQSVAFWCNPISGHATLYWYQQILGQGPKLLIQFQNNGVVDDSQLPKDRFSAERLKGVDSTLKIQPAKLEDSAVYLCASSPDSYEQYFGPGTRLTVT.

V gene TRBV7-8 combines with J gene TRBJ2-1; no clear D. The CDR3 is made up of 17 amino acids. Germline V CDR1 and CDR2: SGHVS, FQNEAQ. V was pared by 0 bases and J by 0 bases, with 12 bases between. In DNA form, the CDR3 reads TGTGCCAGCAGCTTAGCAGGGATCCATAGCTCCTACAATGAGCAGTTCTTC. Residues: CASSLAGIHSSYNEQFF.

The chain recombines TRBV7-1 with TRBJ1-1; D possibly corresponds to TRBD1 (5 bases). TRBV7-1 is an open reading frame, and its role is uncertain. CDR3 length: 13 amino acids. The V end lost 2 bases, the J end lost 5 bases, and 9 bases lay between the germline ends. The CDR3 nucleotides read TGTGCCAGCAGCTCACCGGGACGGACTGAAGCTTTCTTT. Translation gives CASSSPGRTEAFF.

The rearrangement links TRBV7-2 to TRBJ2-1, with 8 nucleotides matching TRBD1. CDR1 and CDR2 from the germline V gene are SGHTA and FQGNSA. Trimming removed 6 bases from V and 3 bases from J; junction bases left unmatched: 7. This CDR3 has 15 residues. CDR3: CASRGDRSNYNEQFF. In nucleotides, the CDR3 is TGTGCCAGCAGGGGGGACAGGTCGAACTACAATGAGCAGTTCTTC. Full variable domain (remainder filled in from reference TRBV7-2 and TRBJ2-1): GAGVSQSPSNKVTEKGKDVELRCDPISGHTALYWYRQSLGQGLEFLIYFQGNSAPDKSGLPSDRFSAERTGGSVSTLTIQRTQQEDSAVYLCASRGDRSNYNEQFFGPGTRLTVL.

This clonotype has at least ten counts. The genes are TRBV29-1 and TRBJ2-1; 9 bases agree with TRBD1. The CDR3 is 14 amino acids. V lost 1 base, J lost 2 bases, and 0 bases stayed unmatched. From germline, CDR1 is SQVTM and CDR2 ANQGSEA. The CDR3 here is CSVEGQGAYNEQFF. In DNA, the CDR3 is TGCAGCGTTGAAGGACAGGGGGCCTACAATGAGCAGTTCTTC.

V and J are TRBV18 and TRBJ2-5; D is undetermined. V was pared by 2 bases and J by 0 bases, with 7 bases between. Germline loops: CDR1 KGHSH, CDR2 LQKENI. This CDR3 is 14 amino acids long. CDR3 DNA sequence: TGTGCCAGCTCACCAAGACGGAACCAAGAGACCCAGTACTTC. Protein sequence: CASSPRRNQETQYF.

The chain joins TRBV11-2 to TRBJ1-1; TRBD1 matches at 8 bases. Looked up from germline, CDR1 is SGHAT and CDR2 is FQNNGV. V gave up 3 bases and J gave up 4 bases; unmatched junction bases: 10. The CDR3 loop spans 16 amino acids. The CDR3 DNA reads TGTGCCAGCAGCTTGGGGACTCAGGGGGCCCCCACTGAAGCTTTCTTT. This encodes CASSLGTQGAPTEAFF. Filled out from reference TRBV11-2 and TRBJ1-1, the complete variable domain reads EAGVAQSPRYKIIEKRQSVAFWCNPISGHATLYWYQQILGQGPKLLIQFQNNGVVDDSQLPKDRFSAERLKGVDSTLKIQPAKLEDSAVYLCASSLGTQGAPTEAFFGQGTRLTVV.

This clonotype has a handful of counts. The V gene is TRBV4-1, the J gene TRBJ1-1, with no clear D. This CDR3 region has 16 residues. From germline, CDR1 is MGHRA and CDR2 YSYEKL. Trimming stripped 0 bases from V and 0 bases from J, with 11 bases between. The CDR3 DNA follows: TGCGCCAGCAGCCAAGATCGGATAGGGCTGAACACTGAAGCTTTCTTT. It is translated as CASSQDRIGLNTEAFF.

This clonotype was detected only a few times. The chain joins TRBV7-9 to TRBJ2-2, with D possibly matching TRBD2 (6 bases). The germline V gene has CDR1 SEHNR and CDR2 FQNEAQ (reference sequence). V lost 0 bases, J lost 2 bases, and 13 bases lay in between. The CDR3 covers 17 residues. The CDR3 nucleotides are TGTGCCAGCAGCTTAGCAGTGGCTAGCGTTAACACCGGGGAGCTGTTTTTT. Amino acids: CASSLAVASVNTGELFF.

The V gene is TRBV7-3, the J gene TRBJ2-1; possibly TRBD2 for D (5 bases). Germline V lookup: CDR1 SGHTA, CDR2 FQGTGA. The CDR3 loop spans 12 amino acids. The germline V and J ends were trimmed by 0 bases and 9 bases, with 6 bases remaining between them. Here the CDR3 reads CASSLTGSEQFF. Here the CDR3 DNA reads TGTGCCAGCAGCTTAACGGGGAGTGAGCAGTTCTTC.

This clonotype was counted only a few times. V gene TRBV2 combines with J gene TRBJ1-1, with a possible D match to TRBD1 (6 bases). This CDR3 comprises 15 residues. Germline values: CDR1 SNHLY, CDR2 FYNNEI. Trimming took off 6 bases at V and 5 bases at J, with 19 bases between the two ends. DNA of the CDR3: TGTGCCAGCAGCCTGACAGGCGAGGTGATGACTGAAGCTTTCTTT. Its translation is CASSLTGEVMTEAFF. Full variable domain (rest looked up from reference TRBV2 and TRBJ1-1): EPEVTQTPSHQVTQMGQEVILRCVPISNHLYFYWYRQILGQKVEFLVSFYNNEISEKSEIFDDQFSVERPDGSNFTLKIRSTKLEDSAMYFCASSLTGEVMTEAFFGQGTRLTVV.